The sequence of this T cell receptor (beta chain) was determined in a study of T and B cells in COVID-19 patients. At the level of the study: COVID-19 patients gave peripheral blood either during active infection or after recovery. Of some 21 active-infection patients, fewer than 19 carried comorbidities linked to unfavorable COVID-19 outcome. The study, taken as a whole, reports: Patients with COVID-19 reportedly showed strongly skewed T cell receptor beta variable and joining gene usage. CD4+, regulatory T cell, CD8+ and sorted SARS-CoV-2-responsive or tetramer+ T cells were not yet sequenced.

TRB was amplified from about 250-500 ng of blood genomic DNA. As concerns this clonotype: Its antigen is as yet unknown.

Multiplex PCR with BIOMED2 TRB-A/B primer pools amplified TRB rearrangements. MiXCR was run by TCRdb on the multiplex PCR reads, yielding one entry per CDR3 protein. The sample lists approximately 13,000 distinct CDR3 sequences, around 26% seen once, with roughly 7.3% in the top ten. The receptor was isolated from a human donor who had recovered from COVID-19. Sample: blood.

Written as DNA, the CDR3 is TGTGCCAGCAGTTTATCTCCGGCGATGATTCAAGGCTACACCTTC. It specifies CASSLSPAMIQGYTF. The V and J genes are TRBV27 and TRBJ1-2, with D unclear. This CDR3 contains 15 residues. V dropped 0 bases and J dropped 8 bases, with 16 bases sitting between them. The germline gives CDR1 MNHEY, CDR2 SMNVEV (reference sequence).